The present TCR beta chain was sequenced within a study of yellow fever vaccine responses in identical twins. TCRdb analysed the RT-PCR reads with MiXCR anew, one entry per CDR3 protein. The sample has 4,000 to 5,000 distinct CDR3 sequences; 85% are singletons. Germline V gives CDR1 KGHSH, CDR2 LQKENI. Trimming took 5 bases from V and 6 from J, leaving 9 bases between them. The CDR3 loop spans 12 amino acids. Concerning this clonotype: The antigen is not known.

Study-level findings and limits: After vaccination, twins' T cell response reportedly seemed partly convergent, partly personalized.

The sequence came from a young woman who received the yellow fever vaccine. The specimen comprised T cells from blood (PBMCs), unsorted or a sorted subset (not recorded which), sampled before or after yellow fever vaccination (not recorded which). The J gene is TRBJ2-3, the V gene TRBV18; the D is unclear. In DNA, the CDR3 is TGTGCCAGCTCAAAGGGAACGGATACGCAGTATTTT. It specifies CASSKGTDTQYF.